The 19 T cell receptor beta chains given below trace back to one sample, sequenced in a study of cytomegalovirus exposure and HLA in healthy donors. In the PCR, 60 Vbeta and 13 Jbeta primers were used. Produced via immunoSEQ multiplex PCR; TCRdb's table is partial and in-frame only. The data hold approximately 170,000 clones, with approximately 80% observed a single time. Sequencing was done on a sample of PBMCs. Source of these receptors: a male donor in good health and CMV-seronegative.

The CDR3 DNA reads TGTGCCAGCAGTTTAGGGCGCCAAGAGACCCAGTACTTC. It codes for CASSLGRQETQYF. The V call is TRBV28, the J call TRBJ2-5; no definite D call. Looked up from germline, CDR1 is MDHEN and CDR2 is SYDVKM. This CDR3 region has 13 residues. Trimming pared 2 bases from V and 1 base from J, leaving 5 bases between.

The rearrangement uses TRBV7-9 and TRBJ1-4, with TRBD1 as a possible D gene (5 bases). Trimming cost V 0 bases and J 8 bases, with 16 bases left between them. From germline, CDR1 is SEHNR and CDR2 FQNEAQ (reference sequence). This CDR3 contains 16 residues. Here the CDR3 DNA reads TGTGCCAGCAGCTTAGCGGTCGGAGACAGCAGCGAAAAACTGTTTTTT. Residues: CASSLAVGDSSEKLFF. Full variable domain (outside the CDR3, taken from reference TRBV7-9 and TRBJ1-4): DTGVSQNPRHKITKRGQNVTFRCDPISEHNRLYWYRQTLGQGPEFLTYFQNEAQLEKSRLLSDRFSAERPKGSFSTLEIQRTEQGDSAMYLCASSLAVGDSSEKLFFGSGTQLSVL.

The V and J genes are TRBV4-3 and TRBJ2-5; the D gene is possibly TRBD2 (5 bases). The CDR3 is 13 amino acids. Germline CDR1 and CDR2: LGHNA and YSLEER. V lost 5 bases to trimming and J lost 5 bases, with 12 bases between them. The DNA of the CDR3 is TGCGCCAGCAGCTCCAAGCGGTTGGAGACCCAGTACTTC. Translated: CASSSKRLETQYF.

This clone was recorded once. The chain is built from TRBV28 and TRBJ1-5, with D uncertain. From germline, CDR1 is MDHEN and CDR2 SYDVKM. This CDR3 contains 15 residues. V shed 8 bases and J shed 3 bases, with 17 bases lying between them. As DNA, the CDR3 is TGTGCCAGCGCTATCCCCGGGAGTTCCAATCAGCCCCAGCATTTT. Protein product: CASAIPGSSNQPQHF.

This sequence joins TRBV5-1 and TRBJ1-4; 8 nucleotides agree with TRBD1. The CDR3 loop spans 15 amino acids. V was clipped by 4 bases and J by 3 bases; unmatched bases: 5. The V gene's germline CDR1 is SGHRS and CDR2 YFSETQ. DNA for the CDR3: TGCGCCAGCAGCACCTGGACAGGGTCTAATGAAAAACTGTTTTTT. The encoded protein is CASSTWTGSNEKLFF.

V is TRBV10-1 and J is TRBJ1-2; D ambiguous. The CDR3 has 14 amino acids. Germline lookup yields CDR1 WNHNN and CDR2 SYGVQD (reference sequence). The V end lost 1 base, the J end lost 0 bases, and 6 bases lay between the germline ends. CDR3 loop: CASSEWAANYGYTF. The CDR3 nucleotides are TGCGCCAGCAGTGAGTGGGCAGCTAACTATGGCTACACCTTC.

This chain links TRBV4-3 with TRBJ2-7; 12 positions match TRBD2. The CDR3 length is 15 residues. The trim removed 1 base at V and 2 bases at J, leaving 0 bases unmatched. CDR1 is LGHNA and CDR2 is YSLEER in the germline V gene. The CDR3 sequence is CASSQGLAGAYEQYF. CDR3 nucleotides: TGCGCCAGCAGCCAAGGACTAGCGGGAGCCTACGAGCAGTACTTC.

A remark on this clone: One end of the junction is discordant with germline, which a read error may explain. This sequence joins TRBV29-1 and TRBJ1-2; D gene uncertain. Germline CDR1 SQVTM, CDR2 ANQGSEA. This CDR3 has 12 residues. The CDR3 sequence is CSVALTNYGYPF. CDR3 DNA sequence: TGCAGCGTTGCGTTAACTAACTATGGCTACCCCTTC.

This chain connects TRBV7-9 to TRBJ1-2, with D maybe TRBD1 (6 bases). The CDR3 is 16 amino acids. Germline values: CDR1 SEHNR, CDR2 FQNEAQ (reference sequence). The V end was cut by 1 base, the J end by 4 bases, with 16 bases between. The CDR3 protein is CASSLGTGIFTYGYTF. The CDR3 region has the DNA TGTGCCAGCAGCTTAGGTACAGGGATTTTCACCTATGGCTACACCTTC.

This sequence joins TRBV2 and TRBJ1-2; weak D call: TRBD1 (5 bases). The germline V and J ends were trimmed by 7 bases and 7 bases, with 31 bases remaining between them. Germline CDR1 reads SNHLY; CDR2 reads FYNNEI. This CDR3 region has 18 residues. CDR3 region: CASTLRRALGTLATGYTF. Written as DNA, the CDR3 is TGTGCCAGCACCCTGAGGAGGGCCTTAGGGACTCTTGCAACTGGCTACACCTTC.

J is TRBJ2-1 and V is TRBV19; 10 nucleotides align to TRBD2. Germline V gives CDR1 LNHDA, CDR2 SQIVND (reference sequence). With V trimmed by 4 bases and J by 6 bases, 3 bases remained unmatched. The CDR3 length is 14 residues. The CDR3 DNA reads TGTGCCAGTAGTACCCGGACTAGCGGCAATGAGCAGTTCTTC. Its protein is CASSTRTSGNEQFF.

This clone was seen more than once but under ten times. The genes are TRBV11-3 and TRBJ2-7; D remains unclear. The CDR3 totals 11 residues. CDR1 is SGHNT and CDR2 is YENEEA in the germline V gene. V was cut by 6 bases and J by 4 bases, with 7 bases left in between. CDR3 sequence: CASRFFYEQYF. The CDR3 bases are TGTGCCAGCAGGTTCTTTTACGAGCAGTACTTC.

This rearrangement joins TRBV7-2 to TRBJ2-7; 9 nucleotides line up with TRBD2. The V gene's germline CDR1 is SGHTA and CDR2 FQGNSA. With V trimmed by 5 bases and J by 7 bases, 12 bases remained unmatched. The CDR3 contains 15 residues. The CDR3 region has the DNA TGTGCCAGCAGCCAGTATAGCGGGAGCCATCTAGAGCAGTACTTC. Encoded protein: CASSQYSGSHLEQYF.

A word on this clone: Compared with germline, one end of the junction differs, possibly owing to a read error. The chain carries TRBV7-7 and TRBJ2-5; 14 positions match TRBD2. Germline V gene sequence: CDR1 SSHAT, CDR2 FNYEAQ (reference sequence). The CDR3 has 17 amino acids. CDR3 nucleotide sequence: TGTGCTAGCAGCCAGGGACTAGCGGGAGTCGGAGGGGAGACCCAGTACTTC. It codes for CASSQGLAGVGGETQYF. The full variable domain, in which reference TRBV7-7 and TRBJ2-5 provide the parts outside the CDR3, is GAGVSQSPRYKVTKRGQDVTLRCDPISSHATLYWYQQALGQGPEFLTYFNYEAQPDKSGLPSDRFSAERPEGSISTLTIQRTEQRDSAMYRCASSQGLAGVGGETQYFGPGTRLLVL.

The rearrangement links TRBV7-6 to TRBJ2-2; TRBD1 aligns across 9 bases. This CDR3 spans 16 amino acids. Germline trimming cut 5 bases from V and 4 bases from J; bases unmatched to any gene: 8. The germline CDR1 and CDR2 sequences are SGHVS and FNYEAQ. CDR3 sequence (DNA): TGTGCCAGCAGCCTTCCCGGGACAGGGTTCACCGGGGAGCTGTTTTTT. Residues: CASSLPGTGFTGELFF.

This chain links TRBV18 with TRBJ2-5, with TRBD1 as a possible D gene (5 bases). The CDR3 length is 15 residues. V lost 2 bases, J lost 2 bases, and 12 bases lay in between. From germline, CDR1 is KGHSH and CDR2 LQKENI. CDR3 amino acids: CASSPARGQQETQYF. DNA of the CDR3: TGTGCCAGCTCACCAGCAAGGGGCCAGCAAGAGACCCAGTACTTC.

The J gene is TRBJ2-7, the V gene TRBV27; 7 bases line up with TRBD2. The CDR3 runs 16 residues. Per the germline V gene, CDR1 is MNHEY and CDR2 is SMNVEV (reference sequence). J was trimmed by 4 bases and V by 5 bases; bases with no gene match: 14. The CDR3 nucleotides read TGTGCCAGCAGTATGGGGGGGGGAGATGGGTTTTACGAGCAGTACTTC. It translates to CASSMGGGDGFYEQYF.

The chain uses TRBV28 and TRBJ2-1; tentatively, D is TRBD2 (5 bases). Germline V CDR1 and CDR2: MDHEN, SYDVKM. This CDR3 has 15 amino acids. Trimming pared 4 bases from V and 2 bases from J, leaving 12 bases between. CDR3 DNA: TGTGCCAGCAGTTCAACTAGTTTTCCCTACAATGAGCAGTTCTTC. Its protein product is CASSSTSFPYNEQFF.

The chain recombines TRBV27 with TRBJ1-5; 7 bases agree with TRBD1. The CDR3 totals 15 residues. Trimming cost V 6 bases and J 1 base; bases outside gene matches: 6. In germline, CDR1 is MNHEY, CDR2 SMNVEV (reference sequence). The CDR3 reads CASSLQGQSNQPQHF. CDR3 sequence (DNA): TGTGCCAGCAGCCTCCAGGGACAGAGCAATCAGCCCCAGCATTTT.